The present TCR beta chain was sequenced within a study of pediatric ulcerative colitis. One to two pinch biopsies were taken from the rectum during colonoscopy. The assay was run at survey level. The protocol was immunoSEQ multiplex PCR, while the TCRdb copy is restricted to in-frame clones and leaves out a portion. The sample includes 30,000 to 35,000 clones, around 80% of them seen just once. In germline, CDR1 is LNHDA, CDR2 SQIVND (reference sequence). The length of the CDR3 is 16 residues. V gave up 4 bases and J gave up 0 bases; unmatched junction bases: 8. The sample taken for sequencing was gut tissue. This sequence originates from a boy aged 10-17 years with mild ulcerative colitis. The J gene is TRBJ1-1, the V gene TRBV19; 7 bases align to TRBD1. The CDR3 loop reads CASSNRGVVMNTEAFF. The CDR3 nucleotides are TGTGCCAGTAGTAACAGGGGAGTGGTAATGAACACTGAAGCTTTCTTT.